This TCR beta chain was retrieved from a study of cytomegalovirus exposure and HLA in healthy donors (dated by TCRdb to 2015 to 2018). Broadly, across the study: An earlier analysis of approximately 550 of the donors reported more than 250 Gb of sequence data and 100 million to 130 million unique TCR beta sequences from 150 million to 200 million T cells. In a later genetic analysis, genome-wide SNP genotypes for 398 of the 666 donors were used, and that subset was treated as a discovery cohort. High-throughput TCR immunosequencing, statistical association of individual TCRs with disease status, and machine learning were combined to predict cytomegalovirus infection status. Rather than using new phenotypic data, the later analysis identified candidate immune exposures from TCR beta sequences and from how often those sequences occurred across donors. An early release covering about 600 HLA-typed donors comprised roughly 300 gigabases of sequencing data and some 79 million unique TCR sequences. The study aimed to test whether signatures of past pathogen exposure could be identified by cataloging public T cell receptors. All discovery cohort repertoires had been generated on a single sequencing platform. The study used immunosequencing to profile the T cell repertoires of about 670 subjects and linked those repertoires to cytomegalovirus serostatus. Both class I and class II loci were covered by HLA typing, at four-digit resolution. To decide whether each TCR beta V gene segment behaved as functional or pseudogenic, an earlier analysis of some 600 of the donors relied on high-throughput TCR beta sequencing. A later analysis re-analyzed previously published TCR beta repertoires from 500 to 700 donors and added high-resolution HLA genotyping to study TCR occurrence patterns. Typing coverage differed by locus: A, B, C, DRB1 and DQB1 were typed in roughly 620-640 donors, DQA1 in approximately 520, DPA1 in approximately 610, and DPB1 in around 490. On average, around 240,000 unique TCR beta nucleotide sequences were sequenced per donor among a few hundred genotyped donors of the cohort, with about 19% of those sequences being non-productive. Because of strong linkage in the cohort, five DR-DQ haplotypes were treated as single units for association and clustering. In addition to the first cohort of around 670 subjects, a separate validation cohort of 130 or so different subjects was used. Donor age, sex, ethnicity and CMV serostatus were compiled together with the repertoire data. Of the 350 to 450 genotyped donors, less than 85% were placed in the genetic ancestry cluster associated with self-reported Caucasian donors. Overall results and qualifications from the work: An earlier analysis of approximately 600 of the donors showed that most TCR beta V segments appeared in productive rearrangements either about 90% or about 30% of the time, which broadly matched IMGT annotations. CMV serostatus was the only immune exposure information available for the cohort. The sequencing pipeline was judged likely to have produced a cluster of highly shared sequence variants as a technical artifact. In a later analysis, HLA-associated TCR beta chains were found to be more clonally expanded and to have lower generation probabilities than equally common non-associated chains. In a later genetic analysis, a missense DCLRE1C variant was associated with V-gene and J-gene trimming of TCR beta chains, and the association was replicated in an independent cohort. The authors suggested that the approach could potentially be generalized to other disease states and immunological phenotypes. Because HLA typing was missing for some donors at each locus, association tests included only the typed subset. The classifier was reported to diagnose cytomegalovirus status with high specificity and sensitivity in both the original cohort and the validation cohort. According to a later analysis, TCR association rates differed among HLA loci, with DRB1 alleles showing the most associated TCRs and HLA-C alleles showing the fewest. Correlated functional status among segregating V segments might be attributable to linkage disequilibrium, but an unknown experimental factor could not be ruled out. Roughly uniform sequencing depth across donors was assumed in presence/absence analyses, although this assumption may not hold. The study gave a list of 150 to 200 TCR beta chains associated with cytomegalovirus. In vitro tests confirmed that a few of the cytomegalovirus-associated TCR beta chains recognize cytomegalovirus antigens. Several of the top co-occurrence clusters appeared to be linked to parvovirus B19, influenza, CMV and Epstein-Barr virus, according to a later analysis. When HLA alleles, especially DR and DQ, strongly co-occurred, TCR associations were difficult to assign to individual alleles. According to a later genetic analysis, donors in an Asian-associated ancestry cluster had fewer N-insertions in productive TCRs than the roughly 660-donor mean. A further reported finding was that TCR beta sequences accurately predicted the HLA-A and HLA-B alleles for most subjects in the first cohort. Only TCR beta chains were sequenced in this cohort, and the absence of alpha or paired-chain data limited detectable features. In a later analysis, around 17,000 TCR beta sequences were associated with specific HLA alleles at a false discovery rate of 0.05. The earlier analysis of approximately 590 of the donors excluded approximately 15 rarely observed V segments, including chromosome 9 orphons, because counts were too low. In a later analysis, most CMV-associated TCR beta chains were found to appear HLA-restricted, with HLA associations seemingly driven largely by CMV exposure. Because the 87-base-pair reads could not distinguish some IMGT-functional V segments, including TRBV6-2 and TRBV6-3, those segments were excluded. Most TCR sequences were seen in very few donors, while some public TCRs were found in many individuals.

CDR1 and CDR2 are drawn from the germline V gene: SNHLY, FYNNEI. Trimming takes 2 bases from V and 1 base from J, and the germline ends sit 11 bases apart. There are 15 amino acids in the CDR3, from cysteine to phenylalanine inclusive. Only CDR3 DNA remains: 45 bases, in frame from the first base. In total, roughly 710 healthy bone marrow donors made up the cohort. Cohort members were all nominally healthy when sampled, although unrecorded immune exposures were likely present. The donor tested CMV seronegative and was one of the 352 seronegative cohort members. Each donor provided a peripheral blood sample, and peripheral blood mononuclear cells were used for TCR beta sequencing. Genomic DNA was extracted from the blood cell samples with the Qiagen DNeasy Blood Extraction Kit. Libraries were made using the immunoSEQ multiplex PCR assay. For the multiplex PCR, a mixture combining 60 forward primers for TCR Vbeta segments and 13 reverse primers for TCR Jbeta segments was used. A multiplex PCR assay on genomic DNA amplified the CDR3 region of rearranged TCR beta genes. On the Illumina HiSeq System, the amplified TCR beta libraries were sequenced as 87-base-pair reads. The source study handled its data this way. In a later analysis, some 80 million unique TCR beta chains were counted across the 666 repertoires, and some 10 million of these chains were shared by at least two donors. To remove PCR and sequencing errors, raw reads were error-corrected and collapsed into unique sequences using a nearest-neighbor algorithm that merged closely related sequences. Alignment of CDR3 sequences to IMGT reference sequences was used to assign V, D and J gene segments. Each retained sequence needed at least a six-nucleotide match to both a V gene segment and a J gene segment. Rearrangements were classified as productive when the CDR3 lacked stop codons and remained in frame with V and J, and all other rearrangements were classified as non-productive. Following IMGT convention, CDR3 was defined as the stretch from the second conserved V-encoded cysteine up to the conserved J-encoded phenylalanine. The earlier analysis of 500 to 650 of the donors excluded any sequence lacking an unambiguous match to a single V gene segment. In an earlier analysis of around 600 of the donors, V segments were called functional above 56.7% productive rearrangements and were called segregating when the between-donor standard deviation exceeded 5%. A statistical classification framework was developed to diagnose cytomegalovirus status using the catalog of TCR beta chain sequences. In a later analysis, TCR nucleotide sequences were compared against IMGT/GENE-DB human TR gene sequences so that V and J genes could be assigned. The TCRdist pipeline was used in a later analysis to assign CDR3 sequences and most-parsimonious VDJ recombination scenarios. A later analysis defined each TCR beta chain by its CDR3 amino acid sequence plus V-gene family, and excluded reads lacking a unique V-gene family. A later analysis removed over 500 highly shared, low-generation-probability nucleotide sequences to deal with suspected cross-contamination and a sequencing artifact. For each public chain, a later analysis derived a clonal expansion index from normalized ranks of inferred template counts within each repertoire. Generation probabilities in a later analysis came from a VDJ recombination model fitted to out-of-frame rearrangements, and those results were checked against IGoR. Hypergeometric tests were used in a later analysis to score TCR-TCR, TCR-HLA and TCR-CMV co-occurrence, with a repertoire-size bias correction applied to the TCR pairs. To estimate false discovery rates, a later analysis permuted the HLA or CMV assignments 20 times. In a later analysis, co-occurring TCRs were grouped using DBSCAN, and TCRdist sequence similarity was added for clustering within HLA-allele-positive subsets. For co-occurrence clustering, repertoires with fewer than 30,000 or more than 120,000 public chains were excluded, along with five repertoires with anomalous nucleotide sharing. TCRdb re-hosts the immuneACCESS table, in-frame sequences only. Its copies lack some clones; in the studies checked, an unresolved V gene accounts for under half of them, and the cause for the rest is not known. The V and J calls and clone size are taken from that table; D and trimming were inferred from the DNA. This sample has about 97,000 clones in its table, and approximately 75% of those were observed once. Jointly, the top ten make up approximately 2.1% of the sample.

With respect to this clone: The clone's antigen remains unknown. Base qualities are not provided; no much larger clone lies one nucleotide away.

This sequence originates from a woman between 40 and 55 years old in good health and CMV-seronegative. In this chain, TRBV2 is recombined with TRBJ2-5; TRBD1 is perhaps the D gene, given 5 matching bases. Sequences were obtained from PBMCs. The DNA reads as follows: TGTGCCAGCAGTGAATATACAGGATTCCAAGAGACCCAGTACTTC. This encodes CASSEYTGFQETQYF.